What follows are 20 T cell receptor beta chains derived from one specimen sequenced in a study of T cell responses to AZD1222 COVID-19 vaccine. Sequencing was performed with immunoSEQ multiplex PCR; in TCRdb, only in-frame clones are kept and a portion is missing. This table has around 160,000 clones, just over 90% appearing once. The input for sequencing was peripheral blood, taken 28 days after the second AZD1222 dose. The receptor set was obtained from an adult who received the AZD1222 COVID-19 vaccine.

This clone was recorded only once. The rearrangement joins TRBV5-6 to TRBJ2-7; TRBD2 is a possible D gene (7 bases). Germline V gene sequence: CDR1 SGHDT, CDR2 YYEEEE. V lost 1 base and J lost 3, with 17 bases in between. The CDR3 totals 16 residues. This CDR3 is CASSLTRGLRFYEQYF. CDR3 nucleotide sequence: TGTGCCAGCAGCTTGACGCGGGGGCTCCGCTTCTACGAGCAGTACTTC. The whole variable domain, filled in from reference TRBV5-6 and TRBJ2-7, reads DAGVTQSPTHLIKTRGQQVTLRCSPKSGHDTVSWYQQALGQGPQFIFQYYEEEERQRGNFPDRFSGHQFPNYSSELNVNALLLGDSALYLCASSLTRGLRFYEQYFGPGTRLTVT.

The chain uses TRBV7-2 and TRBJ2-1; perhaps TRBD2 as D (6 bases). Germline CDR1 and CDR2: SGHTA and FQGNSA. The length of the CDR3 is 16 residues. Trimming stripped 8 bases from V and 6 bases from J, with 23 bases between. The DNA of the CDR3 is TGTGCCAGCCGTCCCCCCGGGGCGGGATGGGGCAATGAGCAGTTCTTC. It encodes CASRPPGAGWGNEQFF.

This rearrangement joins TRBV6-5 to TRBJ1-6, with 7 bases fitting TRBD1. Germline loops: CDR1 MNHEY, CDR2 SVGAGI. The V gene end was trimmed by 4 bases and the J gene end by 7 bases; junction bases not matched to a gene: 4. This CDR3 has 14 residues. CDR3 amino acids: CASSFTGENSPLHF. In nucleotides, the CDR3 is TGTGCCAGCAGTTTTACAGGGGAAAATTCACCCCTCCACTTT.

The chain carries TRBV27 and TRBJ2-5, with D perhaps assigned TRBD1 or TRBD2 (5 bases each). The germline V gene encodes CDR1 MNHEY and CDR2 SMNVEV (reference sequence). This CDR3 is built from 15 residues. V lost 2 bases and J 4 bases, leaving 14 bases between the germline ends. The CDR3 protein is CASSLGFYGGETQYF. The CDR3 coding sequence is TGTGCCAGCAGTTTAGGGTTTTATGGGGGAGAGACCCAGTACTTC.

The chain is built from TRBV2 and TRBJ1-1, with D unclear. CDR1 SNHLY and CDR2 FYNNEI come from the germline V gene. This CDR3 contains 12 residues. The germline V and J ends were trimmed by 5 bases and 0 bases, with 4 bases remaining between them. CDR3 in amino acids: CASSPLNTEAFF. For the CDR3, the DNA is TGTGCCAGCAGTCCGCTGAACACTGAAGCTTTCTTT.

In this sample, this clone turned up a few times. The chain combines TRBV27 with TRBJ2-7; no definite D call. Germline values: CDR1 MNHEY, CDR2 SMNVEV (reference sequence). With 11 bases removed from V and 6 bases from J, the gap between germline ends came to 5 bases. The CDR3 totals 8 residues. The CDR3: CAGREQYF. The CDR3, as DNA: TGTGCCGGGCGCGAGCAGTACTTC.

V gene TRBV7-2 combines with J gene TRBJ2-7; D uncertain. The CDR3 has 15 amino acids. Germline V gene data show CDR1 as SGHTA and CDR2 as FQGNSA. Between the trimmed V and J ends, which lost 1 base and 7 bases, there was a span of 17 bases. In DNA, the CDR3 is TGTGCCAGCAGCTTAGTAACAGCAACAGCGAGGGAGCAGTACTTC. Protein: CASSLVTATAREQYF.

CDR3 coding DNA: TGTGCCAGCGGGGACACCTTACCTGAAGCTTTCTTT. Translation: CASGDTLPEAFF. This chain uses TRBV6-5 with TRBJ1-1, with a tentative D call TRBD1 (6 bases). CDR1 is MNHEY, CDR2 SVGAGI, per germline. The germline V and J ends were trimmed by 8 bases and 6 bases, with 13 bases remaining between them. The CDR3 loop spans 12 amino acids.

The chain uses TRBV11-3 and TRBJ2-1; the D gene is possibly TRBD2 (6 bases). In germline, CDR1 is SGHNT, CDR2 YENEEA. V dropped 4 bases and J dropped 12 bases, with 19 bases sitting between them. The CDR3 has 14 residues. The CDR3 DNA reads as TGTGCCAGCAGCTCGGGCGGGGACCGCAGAGTGCAGTTCTTC. Translated: CASSSGGDRRVQFF.

The V call is TRBV5-1, the J call TRBJ2-1, with a tentative D call TRBD2 (5 bases). Trimming stripped 3 bases from V and 2 bases from J, with 9 bases between. The CDR3 has 14 residues. CDR1 SGHRS and CDR2 YFSETQ come from the germline V gene. The DNA for the CDR3 is TGCGCCAGCAGCTCAGAGCGGCCCTACAATGAGCAGTTCTTC. This translates into CASSSERPYNEQFF.

This clone was detected once. The genes are TRBV12-5 and TRBJ2-5; possible D gene TRBD1, 6 bases. Looked up from germline, CDR1 is LGHNT and CDR2 is FRNRAP. This CDR3 is built from 16 residues. The V end was cut by 0 bases, the J end by 1 base, with 12 bases between. The CDR3 is CASGLVVTGTQETQYF. In nucleotides, the CDR3 is TGTGCTAGTGGTTTGGTAGTAACAGGGACCCAAGAGACCCAGTACTTC.

CDR3: CASSQDTGVRLYYGYTF. CDR3 nucleotide sequence: TGCGCCAGCAGCCAAGATACCGGGGTTCGACTTTATTATGGCTACACCTTC. The genes are TRBV4-3 and TRBJ1-2, with unresolved D. Germline CDR1 reads LGHNA; CDR2 reads YSLEER. V was trimmed by 0 bases and J by 5 bases, leaving 19 bases between them. This CDR3 comprises 17 residues.

The chain recombines TRBV5-1 with TRBJ2-1; maybe TRBD2 (7 bases). V lost 2 bases, J lost 9 bases, and 18 bases lay in between. Germline CDR1 reads SGHRS; CDR2 reads YFSETQ. The CDR3 is 15 residues long. As DNA, the CDR3 is TGCGCCAGCAGCTTAAGGGGGGGGGCCCTCTTTGAGCAGTTCTTC. Amino acid sequence: CASSLRGGALFEQFF. The full variable domain, with the rest looked up from reference TRBV5-1 and TRBJ2-1, is KAGVTQTPRYLIKTRGQQVTLSCSPISGHRSVSWYQQTPGQGLQFLFEYFSETQRNKGNFPGRFSGRQFSNSRSEMNVSTLELGDSALYLCASSLRGGALFEQFFGPGTRLTVL.

The chain couples TRBV7-9 to TRBJ1-2; D might be TRBD1 (5 bases). V was cut by 1 base and J by 4 bases, with 13 bases left in between. The CDR3 covers 15 residues. CDR1 is SEHNR and CDR2 is FQNEAQ in the germline V gene (reference sequence). CDR3 loop: CASSLGGTLGYGYTF. In nucleotides, the CDR3 is TGTGCCAGCAGCTTAGGGGGGACCCTAGGCTATGGCTACACCTTC.

This rearrangement joins TRBV28 to TRBJ1-1; TRBD1 is a possible D gene (5 bases). The CDR3 length is 13 residues. V lost 7 bases to trimming and J lost 6 bases, with 15 bases between them. Germline assignment: CDR1 MDHEN and CDR2 SYDVKM. Written as DNA, the CDR3 is TGTGCCAGCATCACAGGCGGGATCTCTGAAGCTTTCTTT. Protein sequence: CASITGGISEAFF.

The chain combines TRBV18 with TRBJ1-2; D ambiguous. The CDR3 extends over 17 amino acids. Between the trimmed V and J ends, which lost 0 bases and 0 bases, there was a span of 14 bases. The germline CDR1 and CDR2 sequences are KGHSH and LQKENI. CDR3 residues: CASSPPKSGISNYGYTF. The CDR3 DNA reads TGTGCCAGCTCACCACCCAAAAGTGGGATATCTAACTATGGCTACACCTTC.

V usage is TRBV2 and J usage is TRBJ1-1; D call uncertain. Germline CDR1 is SNHLY and CDR2 is FYNNEI. The V end was cut by 3 bases, the J end by 2 bases, with 7 bases between. CDR3 length: 13 amino acids. This chain's CDR3 is CASSDYLNTEAFF. As DNA, the CDR3 is TGTGCCAGCAGTGACTACCTAAACACTGAAGCTTTCTTT.

The chain recombines TRBV21-1 with TRBJ1-4. TRBV21-1 is described as a pseudogene. This CDR3 is built from 17 residues. The CDR3 loop reads CASSKQPLSTTNEKLFF. The CDR3 bases are TGTGCCAGCAGCAAACAGCCGCTATCCACAACTAATGAAAAACTGTTTTTT.

The chain uses TRBV11-2 and TRBJ2-1, with 10 bases fitting TRBD1. Germline CDR1 SGHAT, CDR2 FQNNGV. V lost 0 bases to trimming and J lost 1 base; unmatched junction nucleotides: 6. The CDR3 is made up of 18 amino acids. The CDR3 DNA follows: TGTGCCAGCAGCTTAGATAGGGACAGGGGTGGTTCCTACAATGAGCAGTTCTTC. This codes for CASSLDRDRGGSYNEQFF.

The CDR3 here is CASSLYDSYEQYF. The CDR3 DNA reads TGTGCCAGCAGCCTATACGACAGCTACGAGCAGTACTTC. The rearrangement joins TRBV27 to TRBJ2-7; a weak D match, TRBD1 (5 bases). The CDR3 has 13 amino acids. The V gene's germline CDR1 is MNHEY and CDR2 SMNVEV (reference sequence). V lost 6 bases and J 3 bases, leaving 12 bases between the germline ends.